The next 20 T cell receptor beta chains were all read from a single sample in a study of blood T cell repertoires in COVID-19. TCRdb's copy holds only in-frame clones and misses some; the assay was immunoSEQ multiplex PCR. The table includes fewer than 100,000 clones, 70% to 80% detected once. What was sequenced was peripheral blood. These receptor sequences come from a human donor in a cohort sampled during active COVID-19.

The genes are TRBV4-1 and TRBJ2-5; 7 bases are shared with TRBD2. The germline gives CDR1 MGHRA, CDR2 YSYEKL. The CDR3 has 18 residues. Trimming at V came to 0 bases and at J to 5 bases, leaving 15 bases not matched to a gene. This CDR3 reads CASSQDILAETAAETQYF. CDR3 sequence (DNA): TGCGCCAGCAGCCAAGATATCCTAGCGGAGACAGCCGCGGAGACCCAGTACTTC.

This clone was observed a single time. The chain employs TRBV18 and TRBJ2-7; D remains ambiguous. Germline CDR1 reads KGHSH; CDR2 reads LQKENI. This CDR3 has 13 amino acids. The V end lost 1 base, the J end lost 4 bases, and 8 bases lay between the germline ends. The CDR3 nucleotides read TGTGCCAGCTCACCACACAGTTGGTACGAGCAGTACTTC. Its protein is CASSPHSWYEQYF.

The V gene is TRBV7-2, the J gene TRBJ1-3; D unresolved. Germline lookup yields CDR1 SGHTA and CDR2 FQGNSA. This CDR3 is 15 amino acids long. Trimming removed 2 bases from V and 4 bases from J, with 12 bases in between. CDR3 sequence reads: CASSLLPELGNTIYF. As DNA, the CDR3 is TGTGCCAGCAGCTTATTACCGGAGCTCGGAAACACCATATATTTT.

The chain uses TRBV23-1 and TRBJ2-7; TRBD1 aligns across 8 bases. TRBV23-1 is identified as an open reading frame with a role that is uncertain. Germline trimming cut 3 bases from V and 2 bases from J; bases unmatched to any gene: 9. The CDR3 has 16 amino acids. The CDR3: CASSQHGQGRPYEQYF. CDR3 DNA sequence: TGCGCCAGCAGTCAGCACGGACAGGGTCGCCCCTACGAGCAGTACTTC.

The chain recombines TRBV19 with TRBJ1-2; D may be TRBD1 (6 bases). The ends were cut back, 4 bases at V and 8 bases at J, with 14 bases in the middle. Germline V gene sequence: CDR1 LNHDA, CDR2 SQIVND (reference sequence). The CDR3 is 13 amino acids. This CDR3 reads CASSTNRVVGYTF. For the CDR3, the DNA is TGTGCCAGTAGTACGAACAGGGTAGTAGGCTACACCTTC.

The chain links TRBV28 to TRBJ2-5; D unresolved. The V end lost 6 bases, the J end lost 3 bases, and 5 bases lay between the germline ends. The germline V gene has CDR1 MDHEN and CDR2 SYDVKM. CDR3 length: 11 residues. DNA for the CDR3: TGTGCCAGCAGCCTAAAAGAGACCCAGTACTTC. Protein product: CASSLKETQYF.

The chain has TRBV7-9 and TRBJ2-5; 10 bases agree with TRBD1. The CDR3 runs to 17 residues. Germline V gene sequence: CDR1 SEHNR, CDR2 FQNEAQ (reference sequence). V lost 6 bases, J lost 5 bases, and 15 bases stayed unmatched. CDR3 sequence: CASRKTAGTGARETQYF. CDR3 DNA sequence: TGTGCCAGCAGAAAAACGGCGGGGACAGGGGCACGGGAGACCCAGTACTTC.

The genes are TRBV5-4 and TRBJ2-4; 10 positions agree with TRBD1. Germline values: CDR1 SGHNT, CDR2 YYREEE (reference sequence). J was trimmed by 3 bases and V by 2 bases; bases with no gene match: 5. CDR3 size: 16 residues. CDR3 DNA: TGTGCCAGCAGCTTCAGACAGGGGGCGGGCAAAAACATTCAGTACTTC. Residues: CASSFRQGAGKNIQYF.

The chain links TRBV2 to TRBJ1-2, with D uncertain. V was clipped by 3 bases and J by 4 bases, with 12 bases between them. The CDR3 extends over 14 amino acids. Germline CDR1 is SNHLY and CDR2 is FYNNEI. The CDR3 DNA follows: TGTGCCAGCAGTGATTCGGGGAACATCTATGGCTACACCTTC. Translation gives CASSDSGNIYGYTF. Full variable domain (missing parts from reference TRBV2 and TRBJ1-2): EPEVTQTPSHQVTQMGQEVILRCVPISNHLYFYWYRQILGQKVEFLVSFYNNEISEKSEIFDDQFSVERPDGSNFTLKIRSTKLEDSAMYFCASSDSGNIYGYTFGSGTRLTVV.

This clone was seen more than once but under ten times. The rearrangement links TRBV9 to TRBJ1-2, with D possibly matching TRBD1 (6 bases). The V end lost 4 bases, the J end lost 2 bases, and 9 bases lay between the germline ends. The germline gives CDR1 SGDLS, CDR2 YYNGEE. This CDR3 spans 13 amino acids. CDR3 nucleotides: TGTGCCAGCAGCCCTGACAGGAACTATGGCTACACCTTC. Translated, it gives CASSPDRNYGYTF. Combining the CDR3 with reference TRBV9 and TRBJ1-2 gives the whole variable domain DSGVTQTPKHLITATGQRVTLRCSPRSGDLSVYWYQQSLDQGLQFLIQYYNGEERAKGNILERFSAQQFPDLHSELNLSSLELGDSALYFCASSPDRNYGYTFGSGTRLTVV.

The chain has TRBV5-4 and TRBJ1-3; 7 positions match TRBD1. The CDR3 loop spans 15 amino acids. The J segment lost 4 bases and the V segment lost 2 bases, leaving 6 bases of the junction unmatched. Germline V gene data show CDR1 as SGHNT and CDR2 as YYREEE (reference sequence). CDR3 sequence reads: CASSLDRAAGNTIYF. CDR3 in DNA: TGTGCCAGCAGCTTAGACAGGGCGGCCGGAAACACCATATATTTT.

The chain combines TRBV19 with TRBJ1-5; D uncertain. Trimming took off 2 bases at V and 7 bases at J, with 6 bases between the two ends. This CDR3 is 12 amino acids long. Germline assignment: CDR1 LNHDA and CDR2 SQIVND (reference sequence). For the CDR3, the DNA is TGTGCCAGTAGTATACTATCCCAGCCCCAGCATTTT. It translates to CASSILSQPQHF.

The chain links TRBV19 to TRBJ2-3; 15 positions agree with TRBD2. Germline-derived CDR1 and CDR2 are LNHDA and SQIVND (reference sequence). The V gene end was trimmed by 5 bases and the J gene end by 1 base; junction bases not matched to a gene: 7. The CDR3 length is 18 residues. The CDR3 DNA reads TGTGCCAGTAGTGGCGGACTAGCGGGAGGGCCCGGCACAGATACGCAGTATTTT. This translates into CASSGGLAGGPGTDTQYF.

This clone was picked up one time. The rearrangement uses TRBV6-5 and TRBJ1-5, with D possibly being TRBD1 (6 bases). The CDR3 sequence is 14 residues long. V was clipped by 4 bases and J by 4 bases, with 11 bases between them. Germline V gene sequence: CDR1 MNHEY, CDR2 SVGAGI. CDR3 sequence (DNA): TGTGCCAGCAGTTCGACAGGCGGAAATCAGCCCCAGCATTTT. As protein: CASSSTGGNQPQHF.

V is TRBV7-6 and J is TRBJ2-1, with 7 positions matching TRBD2. CDR3 length: 16 residues. V was clipped by 5 bases and J by 4 bases; unmatched bases: 11. Germline V CDR1 and CDR2: SGHVS, FNYEAQ. The CDR3 loop reads CASSRLLGSGYNEQFF. CDR3 DNA sequence: TGTGCCAGCAGCCGCCTGCTAGGTAGCGGGTACAATGAGCAGTTCTTC.

The CDR3 coding sequence is TGTGCCAGCAGCCCCCCAGGGCTCAATGAGCAGTTCTTC. Protein: CASSPPGLNEQFF. The rearrangement joins TRBV5-4 to TRBJ2-1; possible D gene TRBD1, 5 bases. The germline CDR1 and CDR2 sequences are SGHNT and YYREEE (reference sequence). The ends were cut back, 4 bases at V and 6 bases at J, with 11 bases in the middle. This CDR3 has 13 residues.

A single count supports this clone. The chain recombines TRBV4-1 with TRBJ2-1, with unresolved D. CDR3 length: 13 residues. V was trimmed by 2 bases and J by 5 bases, leaving 7 bases between them. CDR1 is MGHRA and CDR2 is YSYEKL in the germline V gene. The CDR3 sequence: CASSQLEHNEQFF. Written as DNA, the CDR3 is TGCGCCAGCAGCCAACTAGAACACAATGAGCAGTTCTTC.

This clone appeared a few times. The chain couples TRBV7-9 to TRBJ2-5, with 9 bases matching TRBD2. Germline values: CDR1 SEHNR, CDR2 FQNEAQ (reference sequence). The ends lost 1 base at V and 5 bases at J; junction bases unmatched: 11. The CDR3 extends over 17 amino acids. The CDR3 spells CASSLGSLAGSGETQYF. DNA of the CDR3: TGTGCCAGCAGCTTAGGTTCCCTAGCGGGAAGTGGGGAGACCCAGTACTTC.

The chain joins TRBV4-2 to TRBJ1-3, with TRBD1 matching 8 bases. The CDR3 covers 17 residues. CDR1 is LGHNA and CDR2 is YNFKEQ in the germline V gene. The junction had 5 bases not matched to a gene; V was cut back by 1 base and J by 0 bases. This chain's CDR3 is CASSQGQGFSSGNTIYF. CDR3 in DNA: TGTGCCAGCAGCCAAGGACAGGGGTTTTCCTCTGGAAACACCATATATTTT.

This chain links TRBV19 with TRBJ2-3; TRBD2 matches at 12 bases. CDR1 and CDR2 (germline): LNHDA, SQIVND (reference sequence). CDR3 length: 17 residues. Unmatched junction bases numbered 9, after V lost 7 bases and J lost 1 base. The CDR3 sequence is CASIRTSGIGRTDTQYF. CDR3 in DNA: TGTGCCAGTATCCGGACTAGCGGGATTGGACGCACAGATACGCAGTATTTT.